The T cell receptor (beta chain) under discussion was sequenced for a study of cytomegalovirus exposure and HLA in healthy donors. In germline, CDR1 is MNHEY, CDR2 SMNVEV (reference sequence). The ends were cut back, 1 base at V and 4 bases at J, with 13 bases in the middle. The CDR3 is 15 residues long. Researchers ran the PCR with 60 Vbeta and 13 Jbeta primers. Profiling relied on immunoSEQ multiplex PCR, and the TCRdb table lists in-frame clones only, not all of them. The repertoire has about 130,000 clones, roughly 80% of them found once; the top ten carry 6% to 8%. The clonotype comes from a male donor in good health and CMV-seronegative. The chain joins TRBV27 to TRBJ1-1; D is unclear. Sequencing used PBMCs. Here the CDR3 DNA reads TGTGCCAGCAGTTTATATCCCTTGGGGAGCACTGAAGCTTTCTTT. Translated: CASSLYPLGSTEAFF.